This T cell receptor beta chain is drawn from a study of T-cell reconstitution after alpha-beta-depleted transplantation in children. Preparation of the TCRbeta library was carried out with unique molecular identifiers. TCRdb re-called the PCR reads through MiXCR, storing one row per CDR3 protein. The sample lists about a million distinct CDR3 sequences, around 30% occurring once. This clonotype was counted a few times. CDR3 length: 18 residues. In germline, CDR1 is MDHEN, CDR2 SYDVKM. The V gene end was trimmed by 6 bases and the J gene end by 2 bases; junction bases not matched to a gene: 12. The sample here was PBMCs, mostly from graft donor cells, taken 360 days after TCRalphabeta/CD19-depleted stem cell transplant. This receptor was identified in a boy under two years old who had a stem cell transplant for SCID, so the T cells may come from the graft donor. The gene calls are TRBV28 and TRBJ2-2; 10 positions agree with TRBD2. For the CDR3, the DNA is TGTGCCAGCAGCAGGCCGAAGCGGGGGGGCGAAAACACCGGGGAGCTGTTTTTT. This sequence encodes CASSRPKRGGENTGELFF.